The 23 T cell receptor beta chains below come from one sample, sequenced in a study of blood T cell repertoires in COVID-19. Generated by immunoSEQ multiplex PCR, the TCRdb table keeps only in-frame clones and is missing some. Altogether about 220,000 clones are present, 84% being singletons, with the ten largest covering 9.7%. The sample consisted of peripheral blood. Source of these receptors: a man between 50 and 59 years old with active or convalescent COVID-19.

The chain is built from TRBV19 and TRBJ2-1; 11 bases are shared with TRBD2. The CDR3 has 16 amino acids. V lost 4 bases and J lost 5; bases outside the gene matches: 7. Per the germline V gene, CDR1 is LNHDA and CDR2 is SQIVND (reference sequence). DNA for the CDR3: TGTGCCAGTAGTACAGTTAGCGGGAGGGCCGACAATGAGCAGTTCTTC. Translation: CASSTVSGRADNEQFF.

The chain recombines TRBV18 with TRBJ1-5; D possibly corresponds to TRBD1 (5 bases). The CDR3 is made up of 13 amino acids. V lost 6 bases to trimming and J lost 2 bases, with 8 bases between them. Germline lookup yields CDR1 KGHSH and CDR2 LQKENI. The CDR3, as DNA: TGTGCCAGCTCCGGGGGGGGCAATCAGCCCCAGCATTTT. Translated: CASSGGGNQPQHF.

The genes are TRBV2 and TRBJ1-2; no reliable D call. The V end lost 5 bases, the J end lost 6 bases, and 16 bases lay between the germline ends. The CDR3 length is 14 residues. Per germline, CDR1 SNHLY and CDR2 FYNNEI. The CDR3 region is CASSFTGFSHGYTF. CDR3 coding DNA: TGTGCCAGCAGTTTTACGGGATTTTCGCATGGCTACACCTTC.

The chain uses TRBV9 and TRBJ1-5; D remains ambiguous. V was pared by 0 bases and J by 2 bases, with 9 bases between. CDR3 length: 15 amino acids. Germline lookup yields CDR1 SGDLS and CDR2 YYNGEE. Here the CDR3 DNA reads TGTGCCAGCAGCGTAGGGGTCGGGGGCAATCAGCCCCAGCATTTT. It translates to CASSVGVGGNQPQHF.

The chain recombines TRBV7-2 with TRBJ2-7; a possible D gene is TRBD2 (5 bases). This CDR3 spans 16 amino acids. V dropped 1 base and J dropped 1 base, with 14 bases sitting between them. Germline CDR1 and CDR2: SGHTA and FQGNSA. The CDR3: CASSLVWGDGSYEQYF. DNA of the CDR3: TGTGCCAGCAGCTTAGTCTGGGGAGACGGGTCCTACGAGCAGTACTTC.

The chain is built from TRBV7-2 and TRBJ2-5, with 11 bases fitting TRBD2. After removal of 6 bases from V and 4 bases from J, the junction contained 4 bases not matched to a gene. The CDR3 loop spans 14 amino acids. Per the germline V gene, CDR1 is SGHTA and CDR2 is FQGNSA. CDR3: CASSPTSGRETQYF. CDR3 coding DNA: TGTGCCAGCAGTCCAACTAGCGGGAGAGAGACCCAGTACTTC.

This chain joins TRBV11-2 and TRBJ2-1, with a possible D match to TRBD1 (8 bases). The CDR3 consists of 15 residues. The V end lost 4 bases, the J end lost 3 bases, and 13 bases lay between the germline ends. CDR1 is SGHAT, CDR2 FQNNGV, per germline. CDR3 sequence reads: CASSSQGGLYNEQFF. Here the CDR3 DNA reads TGTGCCAGCAGCTCACAGGGGGGGCTCTACAATGAGCAGTTCTTC.

The rearrangement links TRBV2 to TRBJ1-1; 7 bases are shared with TRBD1. Trimming cost V 5 bases and J 1 base; bases outside gene matches: 4. The CDR3 runs 14 residues. Germline V gives CDR1 SNHLY, CDR2 FYNNEI. This CDR3 is CASSYRGANTEAFF. The CDR3 DNA reads as TGTGCCAGCAGTTACAGGGGAGCGAACACTGAAGCTTTCTTT.

The chain combines TRBV5-5 with TRBJ1-6; maybe TRBD1 (5 bases). Germline V gene sequence: CDR1 SGHKS, CDR2 YYEKEE (reference sequence). V was trimmed by 0 bases and J by 6 bases, leaving 7 bases between them. The CDR3 totals 14 residues. CDR3 sequence reads: CASSLGQGNSPLHF. CDR3 nucleotides: TGTGCCAGCAGCTTGGGTCAGGGTAATTCACCCCTCCACTTT.

The chain couples TRBV4-3 to TRBJ1-6, with D unclear. Germline CDR1 and CDR2: LGHNA and YSLEER. This CDR3 region has 14 residues. Trimming removed 0 bases at V and 4 bases at J, with 4 bases between. The chain's CDR3 is CASSQDEYNSPLHF. The CDR3 nucleotides read TGCGCCAGCAGCCAAGATGAGTATAATTCACCCCTCCACTTT.

The gene calls are TRBV7-9 and TRBJ2-7, with D unclear. The CDR3 spans 13 residues. Looked up from germline, CDR1 is SEHNR and CDR2 is FQNEAQ (reference sequence). V shed 6 bases and J shed 2 bases, with 11 bases lying between them. CDR3 in DNA: TGTGCCAGCAGTCCCGCACAACCCTACGAGCAGTACTTC. Its translation: CASSPAQPYEQYF.

As to this clone: A read error may produce the germline difference seen at one junction end. The V call is TRBV7-7, the J call TRBJ2-2; 8 bases are shared with TRBD2. The germline CDR1 and CDR2 sequences are SSHAT and FNYEAQ (reference sequence). The CDR3 length is 14 residues. The CDR3 DNA reads as TGTGCTAGCAGCTTCGGGGGGGCGTCCGGGGAGCTGTTTTTT. Its translation is CASSFGGASGELFF.

The sample holds one count of this clone. V and J are TRBV5-1 and TRBJ2-2; D not certain. The CDR3 consists of 16 residues. The V end lost 3 bases, the J end lost 0 bases, and 12 bases lay between the germline ends. Germline V gene data show CDR1 as SGHRS and CDR2 as YFSETQ. The chain's CDR3 is CASSSLWQANTGELFF. The CDR3, as DNA: TGCGCCAGCAGCTCCCTCTGGCAGGCGAACACCGGGGAGCTGTTTTTT. Looking up the rest from reference TRBV5-1 and TRBJ2-2 gives the full variable domain: KAGVTQTPRYLIKTRGQQVTLSCSPISGHRSVSWYQQTPGQGLQFLFEYFSETQRNKGNFPGRFSGRQFSNSRSEMNVSTLELGDSALYLCASSSLWQANTGELFFGEGSRLTVL.

This chain uses TRBV6-6 with TRBJ1-4, with D maybe TRBD1 (6 bases). Germline CDR1 reads MNHNY; CDR2 reads SVGAGI (reference sequence). CDR3 size: 13 residues. V dropped 6 bases and J dropped 8 bases, with 13 bases sitting between them. The CDR3 reads CASSAGVREKLFF. CDR3 coding DNA: TGTGCCAGCAGCGCAGGGGTTAGGGAAAAACTGTTTTTT.

In the case of this clone: The sample carries other DNA sequences with the same CDR3. The V call is TRBV5-1, the J call TRBJ1-1; D perhaps matches TRBD1 (5 bases). CDR3 length: 14 residues. Germline V lookup: CDR1 SGHRS, CDR2 YFSETQ. V gave up 4 bases and J gave up 0 bases, with 10 bases separating them. The CDR3 here is CASSAGQMNTEAFF. CDR3 coding DNA: TGCGCCAGCAGCGCAGGACAAATGAACACTGAAGCTTTCTTT.

V is TRBV28 and J is TRBJ2-7; D is perhaps TRBD2 (6 bases). The CDR3 spans 15 residues. Germline-derived CDR1 and CDR2 are MDHEN and SYDVKM. V shed 4 bases and J shed 6 bases, with 19 bases lying between them. The CDR3 is CASSSIRELGGEQYF. The CDR3 DNA reads TGTGCCAGCAGTTCCATCAGGGAGCTGGGGGGCGAGCAGTACTTC. The full variable domain, in which reference TRBV28 and TRBJ2-7 provide the parts outside the CDR3, is DVKVTQSSRYLVKRTGEKVFLECVQDMDHENMFWYRQDPGLGLRLIYFSYDVKMKEKGDIPEGYSVSREKKERFSLILESASTNQTSMYLCASSSIRELGGEQYFGPGTRLTVT.

The rearrangement joins TRBV5-8 to TRBJ1-1, with 11 bases lining up with TRBD1. Germline CDR1 SGHTS, CDR2 YDEGEE. This CDR3 contains 14 residues. The J segment lost 10 bases and the V segment lost 4 bases, leaving 9 bases of the junction unmatched. This CDR3 is CASSERTGGLAAFF. Here the CDR3 DNA reads TGTGCCAGCAGCGAAAGGACAGGGGGCTTGGCAGCTTTCTTT.

This chain uses TRBV5-1 with TRBJ2-7, with 9 bases that match TRBD2. This CDR3 has 14 amino acids. The germline gives CDR1 SGHRS, CDR2 YFSETQ. V gave up 4 bases and J gave up 5 bases; unmatched junction bases: 7. CDR3: CASSPTSGHDEQYF. The CDR3 DNA reads as TGCGCCAGCAGCCCGACTAGCGGACACGACGAGCAGTACTTC.

In this sample, this clone turned up once. J is TRBJ2-5 and V is TRBV6-5, with TRBD1 matching 8 bases. In germline, CDR1 is MNHEY, CDR2 SVGAGI. After removal of 4 bases from V and 4 bases from J, the junction contained 5 bases not matched to a gene. The CDR3 covers 14 residues. In nucleotides, the CDR3 is TGTGCCAGCAGTTCAGGACAGGGAGGAGAGACCCAGTACTTC. Translating gives CASSSGQGGETQYF.

This clone was observed many times. The chain joins TRBV24-1 to TRBJ1-4; a weak D match, TRBD1 (6 bases). Germline V lookup: CDR1 KGHDR, CDR2 SFDVKD. Trimming pared 9 bases from V and 5 bases from J, leaving 12 bases between. CDR3 size: 13 residues. CDR3 residues: CATGGQLNEKLFF. CDR3 DNA sequence: TGTGCCACCGGAGGACAGCTAAATGAAAAACTGTTTTTT.

The chain recombines TRBV4-3 with TRBJ2-1, with 12 bases identical to TRBD1. V shed 4 bases, J shed 7 bases, and the junction held 8 bases outside the gene matches. This CDR3 has 16 amino acids. CDR1 is LGHNA and CDR2 is YSLEER in the germline V gene. The CDR3 nucleotides read TGCGCCAGCAGCCTCGGGACAGGGGGCTGGGGAAATGAGCAGTTCTTC. Translated, it gives CASSLGTGGWGNEQFF.

The chain joins TRBV5-5 to TRBJ2-1; possibly TRBD2 for D (8 bases). CDR3 size: 14 residues. Germline-derived CDR1 and CDR2 are SGHKS and YYEKEE (reference sequence). With 9 bases removed from V and 6 bases from J, the gap between germline ends came to 19 bases. The CDR3 nucleotides read TGTGCCACCGGGGGGGGACAGAGAGGCAATGAGCAGTTCTTC. It specifies CATGGGQRGNEQFF.

The chain combines TRBV27 with TRBJ1-2, with a weak D call TRBD1 (5 bases). From germline, CDR1 is MNHEY and CDR2 SMNVEV (reference sequence). V dropped 2 bases and J dropped 4 bases, with 11 bases sitting between them. This CDR3 is 14 amino acids long. The CDR3 sequence is CASSLKGEVYGYTF. The CDR3 nucleotides read TGTGCCAGCAGTTTAAAAGGGGAGGTCTATGGCTACACCTTC.